The 18 T cell receptor beta chains in this list originate from one sample, sequenced in a study of read filtering for tumor transcriptome and immune sequencing. This library used roughly 400 ng RNA and molecular barcoded adaptors spanning alpha/delta and beta/gamma chains. TCRdb used MiXCR to reprocess the reads, holding one entry per CDR3 protein. This table holds about 54,000 distinct CDR3 sequences, 12% found once. Sequencing used a population of CD138-negative cells sorted from bone marrow. All receptors derive from a donor at least 40 years old with multiple myeloma.

This clonotype has a handful of counts. One end of the junction is discordant with germline, which a read error may explain. The rearrangement joins TRBV11-2 to TRBJ2-1, with TRBD2 as a possible D gene (5 bases). This CDR3 has 14 amino acids. CDR1 and CDR2 (germline): SGHAT, FQNNGV. CDR3 nucleotides: TGTTCCAGCGGTCCGAACTACCGGCGCAATGAGCAGTTCTTC. It specifies CSSGPNYRRNEQFF.

This clonotype appeared a few times. The chain has TRBV13 and TRBJ2-2; D is perhaps TRBD1 (6 bases). This CDR3 has 16 residues. V lost 5 bases and J lost 3, with 16 bases in between. Germline V gene sequence: CDR1 PRHDT, CDR2 FYEKMQ (reference sequence). The CDR3 bases are TGTGCCAGCAGCCCCCTAGGACAGAGTTACACCGGGGAGCTGTTTTTT. Translated, it gives CASSPLGQSYTGELFF.

This clonotype was seen at least ten times. The chain employs TRBV6-1 and TRBJ2-5, with D possibly called TRBD1 or TRBD2 (5 bases each). The CDR3 has 13 residues. Germline-derived CDR1 and CDR2 are MNHNS and SASEGT. V was trimmed by 4 bases and J by 4 bases, leaving 10 bases between them. The CDR3 DNA reads as TGTGCCAGCAGTGTTCCGGGACCAGAGACCCAGTACTTC. Protein sequence: CASSVPGPETQYF.

This clonotype was detected many times. The V call is TRBV7-8, the J call TRBJ1-5; D is unclear. CDR1 and CDR2 from the germline V gene are SGHVS and FQNEAQ. The CDR3 contains 14 residues. V lost 3 bases to trimming and J lost 0 bases, with 6 bases between them. This CDR3 reads CASSLRRSNQPQHF. The CDR3 DNA follows: TGTGCCAGCAGCTTGCGTCGTAGCAATCAGCCCCAGCATTTT.

As regards this clonotype: A clone one base away is much larger, so this may be a read error. Since no conserved phenylalanine or tryptophan closes the CDR3, a read error is the likely cause. The V and J genes are TRBV6-5 and TRBJ1-5; the match to TRBD1 covers 7 bases. V was clipped by 8 bases and J by 1 base; unmatched bases: 2. This CDR3 comprises 13 residues. CDR1 and CDR2 from the germline V gene are MNHEY and SVGAGI. The CDR3 DNA reads as TGTGCCAGCGCGGACAGGAGCAATCAGCCCCAGCATTTA. Encoded protein: CASADRSNQPQHL.

This clonotype has a handful of counts. This chain joins TRBV29-1 and TRBJ2-2; unclear D gene. The V end was cut by 5 bases, the J end by 2 bases, with 12 bases between. The CDR3 loop spans 14 amino acids. From germline, CDR1 is SQVTM and CDR2 ANQGSEA. DNA of the CDR3: TGCAGCGTTATCCAGGCCCGAAACACCGGGGAGCTGTTTTTT. Translated: CSVIQARNTGELFF.

In its sample, this clonotype was seen a few times. The chain carries TRBV19 and TRBJ1-1; a possible D gene is TRBD1 (6 bases). The CDR3 has 14 residues. V lost 5 bases and J 4 bases, leaving 14 bases between the germline ends. The germline V gene encodes CDR1 LNHDA and CDR2 SQIVND (reference sequence). The CDR3 DNA is TGTGCCAGTAGTTCCAGGGGTGGGAGCACTGAAGCTTTCTTT. Translated: CASSSRGGSTEAFF.

This clonotype came up a few times. A clone one base away is much larger, so this may be a read error. The chain links TRBV28 to TRBJ1-2; D remains ambiguous. The V and J ends lost 1 base and 7 bases respectively, with 7 bases between them. This CDR3 is built from 12 residues. CDR1 and CDR2 from the germline V gene are MDHEN and SYDVKM. Here the CDR3 reads CASSLFYCGYTF. The CDR3 DNA is TGTGCCAGCAGTTTATTTTACTGTGGCTACACCTTC.

This clonotype was observed many times. The V gene is TRBV2, the J gene TRBJ2-3, with 7 nucleotides matching TRBD2. In germline, CDR1 is SNHLY, CDR2 FYNNEI. The CDR3 contains 15 residues. The trim removed 4 bases at V and 5 bases at J, leaving 9 bases unmatched. The CDR3 bases are TGTGCCAGCAGTGCGTTCGAGGGGAGGGGAGATACGCAGTATTTT. It is translated as CASSAFEGRGDTQYF.

This clonotype was counted only a few times. The chain combines TRBV19 with TRBJ1-3; D gene unclear. The CDR3 extends over 15 amino acids. Per the germline V gene, CDR1 is LNHDA and CDR2 is SQIVND (reference sequence). V gave up 3 bases and J gave up 0 bases, with 9 bases separating them. The CDR3 here is CASSISQFSGNTIYF. In nucleotides, the CDR3 is TGTGCCAGTAGTATCTCTCAGTTCTCTGGAAACACCATATATTTT.

Ten or more counts support this clonotype. This chain connects TRBV24-1 to TRBJ2-1; D uncertain. The CDR3 runs to 14 residues. Trimming cost V 2 bases and J 5 bases, with 9 bases left between them. The germline V gene has CDR1 KGHDR and CDR2 SFDVKD. CDR3 amino acids: CATSDSNINNEQFF. As DNA, the CDR3 is TGTGCCACCAGTGATTCTAACATAAACAATGAGCAGTTCTTC.

Concerning this clonotype: This sequence may be a read error, since a much larger clone differs from it by one base. V is TRBV4-1 and J is TRBJ1-2, with 7 bases fitting TRBD1. The J segment lost 2 bases and the V segment lost 5 bases, leaving 5 bases of the junction unmatched. CDR3 length: 14 amino acids. Germline CDR1 reads MGHRA; CDR2 reads YSYEKL. This CDR3 is CASSWGQSNYGYTF. CDR3 bases: TGCGCCAGCAGCTGGGGACAGTCAAACTATGGCTACACCTTC.

This clonotype has a count of ten or more. This chain joins TRBV4-1 and TRBJ2-3; D is possibly TRBD2 (5 bases). The CDR3 is made up of 17 amino acids. Trimming took off 0 bases at V and 0 bases at J, with 13 bases between the two ends. Germline V lookup: CDR1 MGHRA, CDR2 YSYEKL. CDR3 in amino acids: CASSQDSRGFSTDTQYF. In DNA, the CDR3 is TGCGCCAGCAGCCAAGATAGCCGGGGATTTAGCACAGATACGCAGTATTTT.

This clonotype was counted between two and nine times. Here the CDR3 DNA reads TGTGCCAGCAGGAAAGGCCCAGGGCCGAACCAAGAGACCCAGTACTTC. Its translation is CASRKGPGPNQETQYF. V usage is TRBV6-5 and J usage is TRBJ2-5; a possible D gene is TRBD1 (5 bases). The CDR3 is 16 amino acids. Germline CDR1 reads MNHEY; CDR2 reads SVGAGI. V was pared by 6 bases and J by 0 bases, with 17 bases between.

This clonotype was seen many times. The chain links TRBV29-1 to TRBJ1-1; no firm D call. Trimming removed 7 bases from V and 0 bases from J, with 9 bases in between. The CDR3 spans 12 residues. Per germline, CDR1 SQVTM and CDR2 ANQGSEA. In DNA, the CDR3 is TGCAGCGGGGAAGTGGTGAACACTGAAGCTTTCTTT. It yields the protein CSGEVVNTEAFF. The entire variable domain, with the rest obtained from reference TRBV29-1 and TRBJ1-1, is as follows: SAVISQKPSRDICQRGTSLTIQCQVDSQVTMMFWYRQQPGQSLTLIATANQGSEATYESGFVIDKFPISRPNLTFSTLTVSNMSPEDSSIYLCSGEVVNTEAFFGQGTRLTVV.

Remarks on this clonotype: This clone may be a read error of a much larger clone one base away. CDR3 loop: CPSSQSETQYF. DNA of the CDR3: TGTCCCAGCAGCCAATCCGAGACGCAGTATTTT. This chain uses TRBV14 with TRBJ2-3, with D hard to call. Germline loops: CDR1 SGHDN, CDR2 FVKESK. The CDR3 has 11 residues.

Many counts were recorded for this clonotype. This chain joins TRBV24-1 and TRBJ2-7; weak D call: TRBD1 (6 bases). Trimming removed 4 bases from V and 9 bases from J, with 18 bases in between. The CDR3 has 14 residues. Germline V gene data show CDR1 as KGHDR and CDR2 as SFDVKD. The CDR3 DNA reads TGTGCCACCAGTGACCCGGACCGGGCCAGGGGGCAGTACTTC. It specifies CATSDPDRARGQYF.

The table lists this clonotype with many counts. The J gene is TRBJ2-2, the V gene TRBV29-1; the match to TRBD2 covers 14 bases. The CDR3 spans 18 residues. Looked up from germline, CDR1 is SQVTM and CDR2 is ANQGSEA. The trim removed 3 bases at V and 1 base at J, leaving 7 bases unmatched. CDR3 in amino acids: CSVDPGLAGGGNTGELFF. CDR3 nucleotide sequence: TGCAGCGTTGATCCCGGACTAGCGGGGGGAGGGAACACCGGGGAGCTGTTTTTT.